This record covers a single T cell receptor (beta chain). The antigen remains undetermined. Germline V gene lookup returns CDR1 SGHTA and CDR2 FQGNSA. Trimming removed 5 bases from V and 2 bases from J; junction bases left unmatched: 8. This CDR3 has 15 residues. Each molecule of TCR cDNA was tagged with one unique molecular identifier. TCRdb processed the 5' RACE reads anew with MiXCR; each CDR3 protein has one entry. The repertoire holds about 44,000 distinct CDR3 sequences, with roughly 13% as singletons. The data derive from a study of spatial heterogeneity in lung cancer. About the study: Sequences of the beta chain were consistently detected in greater numbers than alpha-chain sequences.

The time point: sample taken at primary tumor resection. From tumor, nontumor lung or frozen PBMC, whole RNA was taken unsorted for sequencing. Donation came from roughly 72 patients with untreated early-stage non-small cell lung cancer. Overall study findings and caveats: Ubiquitous expanded tumor TCRs appeared in blood more at resection than follow-up.

The source was PBMCs, collected at surgery. The receptor was derived from a male donor with early-stage non-small cell lung cancer. The chain combines TRBV7-2 with TRBJ1-2, with 7 bases fitting TRBD1. The chain's CDR3 is CASSTRTGQNYGYTF. DNA of the CDR3: TGTGCCAGCAGCACCCGGACAGGACAGAACTATGGCTACACCTTC.